Below, 14 T cell receptor beta chains from the same sample are listed, as sequenced in a study of shared clonotypes between healthy human individuals. The repertoire was sequenced with immunoSEQ multiplex PCR; TCRdb's copy has only in-frame clones and lacks some. The data show 2.5 million or so clones, with around nine tenths seen just once and roughly 0.13% held by the top ten. Sequencing was carried out using naive CD4+ T cells sorted from blood. Noted subset: CD45RA+ positively selected. Every receptor here comes from a man younger than 35 in good health.

The chain uses TRBV5-1 and TRBJ1-6; D not resolved. CDR1 is SGHRS, CDR2 YFSETQ, per germline. Trimming pared 0 bases from V and 5 bases from J, leaving 12 bases between. There are 16 residues in the CDR3. The CDR3 here is CASSLETTPNNSPLHF. The DNA of the CDR3 is TGCGCCAGCAGCTTGGAGACAACCCCCAATAATTCACCCCTCCACTTT.

This clone has only one observation. V usage is TRBV2 and J usage is TRBJ2-7; tentatively, D is TRBD1 or TRBD2 (6 bases each). Germline assignment: CDR1 SNHLY and CDR2 FYNNEI. V was clipped by 7 bases and J by 3 bases, with 16 bases between them. There are 14 residues in the CDR3. CDR3: CASTLAGQSYEQYF. The CDR3 coding sequence is TGTGCCAGCACCCTGGCGGGACAAAGCTACGAGCAGTACTTC. The whole variable domain, filled in from reference TRBV2 and TRBJ2-7, reads EPEVTQTPSHQVTQMGQEVILRCVPISNHLYFYWYRQILGQKVEFLVSFYNNEISEKSEIFDDQFSVERPDGSNFTLKIRSTKLEDSAMYFCASTLAGQSYEQYFGPGTRLTVT.

The chain recombines TRBV5-5 with TRBJ1-3; the D is unclear. The CDR3 covers 14 residues. Trimming left V 4 bases short and J 1 base short, with 9 bases between. Germline V CDR1 and CDR2: SGHKS, YYEKEE (reference sequence). CDR3 region: CASSVRRSGNTIYF. Here the CDR3 DNA reads TGTGCCAGCAGCGTCAGAAGATCTGGAAACACCATATATTTT.

The CDR3 spells CASSLPGWYQETQYF. CDR3 bases: TGTGCCAGCAGCTTACCAGGGTGGTACCAAGAGACCCAGTACTTC. The rearrangement uses TRBV7-9 and TRBJ2-5, with D possibly matching TRBD1 (5 bases). The CDR3 is 15 amino acids. Per the germline V gene, CDR1 is SEHNR and CDR2 is FQNEAQ (reference sequence). The V and J ends lost 2 bases and 0 bases respectively, with 10 bases between them.

This CDR3 reads CASSLFPGGADTGELFF. The CDR3 DNA follows: TGCGCCAGCAGCCTTTTCCCGGGGGGCGCGGACACCGGGGAGCTGTTTTTT. The chain employs TRBV4-3 and TRBJ2-2; tentatively, D is TRBD2 (7 bases). Trimming left V 4 bases short and J 3 bases short, with 18 bases between. This CDR3 contains 17 residues. Germline V gene sequence: CDR1 LGHNA, CDR2 YSLEER.

This chain links TRBV19 with TRBJ2-1, with 7 bases that match TRBD1. V dropped 11 bases and J dropped 0; count of bases not matched to a gene: 7. The CDR3 runs to 14 residues. The germline gives CDR1 LNHDA, CDR2 SQIVND (reference sequence). This CDR3 reads CACQGEPSYNEQFF. The CDR3 DNA reads TGTGCCTGCCAGGGGGAACCCTCCTACAATGAGCAGTTCTTC.

V gene TRBV27 combines with J gene TRBJ1-2, with 8 bases lining up with TRBD1. The CDR3 is made up of 13 amino acids. V was clipped by 5 bases and J by 5 bases; unmatched bases: 4. Germline V CDR1 and CDR2: MNHEY, SMNVEV (reference sequence). The CDR3 nucleotides are TGTGCCAGCAGTGACAGGGGAGAATATGGCTACACCTTC. It encodes CASSDRGEYGYTF.

The chain employs TRBV5-1 and TRBJ2-1; 9 nucleotides match TRBD1. This CDR3 region has 16 residues. CDR1 is SGHRS, CDR2 YFSETQ, per germline. Unmatched junction bases numbered 7, after V lost 1 base and J lost 5 bases. The DNA for the CDR3 is TGCGCCAGCAGCTTGCTGTTAGGACAGGGGCACAATGAGCAGTTCTTC. This sequence encodes CASSLLLGQGHNEQFF.

The chain combines TRBV25-1 with TRBJ2-2; 7 nucleotides match TRBD2. V trimming: 8 bases; J trimming: 5 bases; junction bases outside the gene matches: 14. The CDR3 is made up of 16 amino acids. The germline CDR1 and CDR2 sequences are MGHDK and SYGVNS. CDR3 loop: CASHPSDRGGTGELFF. The CDR3 coding sequence is TGTGCCAGCCATCCTAGCGACCGCGGGGGAACCGGGGAGCTGTTTTTT.

The chain uses TRBV6-1 and TRBJ2-1; D is uncertain. This CDR3 contains 15 residues. Trimming left V 7 bases short and J 0 bases short, with 13 bases between. The germline CDR1 and CDR2 sequences are MNHNS and SASEGT. The CDR3 DNA is TGTGCCAGCATCGTTCCTCGCGGCTCCTACAATGAGCAGTTCTTC. Translation: CASIVPRGSYNEQFF.

V is TRBV5-1 and J is TRBJ2-1; 11 bases fit TRBD1. The CDR3 spans 16 residues. V trimming: 2 bases; J trimming: 6 bases; junction bases outside the gene matches: 7. The germline V gene has CDR1 SGHRS and CDR2 YFSETQ. As DNA, the CDR3 is TGCGCCAGCAGCTTTGCCGGGACAGGGGGGAGCAATGAGCAGTTCTTC. Its translation: CASSFAGTGGSNEQFF.

The V gene is TRBV19, the J gene TRBJ1-6; D is unclear. V dropped 3 bases and J dropped 9 bases, with 9 bases sitting between them. This CDR3 is 13 amino acids long. Germline CDR1 reads LNHDA; CDR2 reads SQIVND (reference sequence). This CDR3 reads CASSMVEVSPLHF. The DNA of the CDR3 is TGTGCCAGTAGTATGGTGGAGGTTTCACCCCTCCACTTT.

The sample holds one count of this clone. This chain joins TRBV19 and TRBJ2-3; D possibly corresponds to TRBD1 (6 bases). V was trimmed by 11 bases and J by 0 bases, leaving 21 bases between them. The CDR3 consists of 16 residues. CDR1 and CDR2 from the germline V gene are LNHDA and SQIVND (reference sequence). CDR3 nucleotide sequence: TGTGCCTGTGGAACCCCAGGACAGCTTAGCACAGATACGCAGTATTTT. Translated, it gives CACGTPGQLSTDTQYF.

This chain joins TRBV19 and TRBJ2-2; 10 nucleotides line up with TRBD1. CDR1 and CDR2 (germline): LNHDA, SQIVND (reference sequence). J gave up 6 bases and V 7 bases, and 8 bases lay outside the gene matches. The CDR3 totals 15 residues. CDR3 DNA sequence: TGTGCCAGTAAAAACAGACAGGGGGCAGCCGGGGAGCTGTTTTTT. Its protein product is CASKNRQGAAGELFF.